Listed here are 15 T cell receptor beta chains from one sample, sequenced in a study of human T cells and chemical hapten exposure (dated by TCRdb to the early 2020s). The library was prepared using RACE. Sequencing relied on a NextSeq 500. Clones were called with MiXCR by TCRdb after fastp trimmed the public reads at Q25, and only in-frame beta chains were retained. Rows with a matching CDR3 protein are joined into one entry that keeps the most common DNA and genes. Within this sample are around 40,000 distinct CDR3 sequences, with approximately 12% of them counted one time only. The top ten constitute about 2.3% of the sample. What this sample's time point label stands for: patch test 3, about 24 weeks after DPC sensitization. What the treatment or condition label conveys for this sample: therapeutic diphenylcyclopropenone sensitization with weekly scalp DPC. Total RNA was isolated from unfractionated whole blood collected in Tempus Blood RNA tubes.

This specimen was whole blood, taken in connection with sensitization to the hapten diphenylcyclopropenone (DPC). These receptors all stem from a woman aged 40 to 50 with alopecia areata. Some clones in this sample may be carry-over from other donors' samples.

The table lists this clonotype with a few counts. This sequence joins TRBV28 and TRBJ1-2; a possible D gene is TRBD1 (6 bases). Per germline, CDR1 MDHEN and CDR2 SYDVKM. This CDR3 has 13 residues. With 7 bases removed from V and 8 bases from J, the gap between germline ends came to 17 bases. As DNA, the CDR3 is TGTGCCAGCAAACCCCGGAGGGGGAACGGCTACACCTTC. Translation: CASKPRRGNGYTF.

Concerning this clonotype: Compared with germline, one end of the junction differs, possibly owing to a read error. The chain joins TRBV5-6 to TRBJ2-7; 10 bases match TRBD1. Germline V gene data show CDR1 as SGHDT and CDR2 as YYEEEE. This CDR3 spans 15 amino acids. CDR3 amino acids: CAGSSAGQGNHEQYF. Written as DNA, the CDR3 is TGTGCCGGCAGCTCGGCGGGACAGGGGAACCACGAGCAGTACTTC.

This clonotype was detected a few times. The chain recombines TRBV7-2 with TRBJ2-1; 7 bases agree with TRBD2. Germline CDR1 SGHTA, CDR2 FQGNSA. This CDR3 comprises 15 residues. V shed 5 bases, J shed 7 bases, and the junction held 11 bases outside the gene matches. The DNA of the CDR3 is TGTGCCAGCAGCCCCAACGCGGGGGTGACTAATGAGCAGTTCTTC. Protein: CASSPNAGVTNEQFF.

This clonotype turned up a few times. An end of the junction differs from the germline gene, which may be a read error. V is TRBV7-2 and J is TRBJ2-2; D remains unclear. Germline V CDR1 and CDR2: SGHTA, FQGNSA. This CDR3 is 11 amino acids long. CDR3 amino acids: CASRYTGELFF. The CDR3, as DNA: TGTGCCAGCAGATACACCGGAGAGCTGTTTTTT. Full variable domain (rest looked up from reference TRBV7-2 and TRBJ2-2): GAGVSQSPSNKVTEKGKDVELRCDPISGHTALYWYRQSLGQGLEFLIYFQGNSAPDKSGLPSDRFSAERTGGSVSTLTIQRTQQEDSAVYLCASRYTGELFFGEGSRLTVL.

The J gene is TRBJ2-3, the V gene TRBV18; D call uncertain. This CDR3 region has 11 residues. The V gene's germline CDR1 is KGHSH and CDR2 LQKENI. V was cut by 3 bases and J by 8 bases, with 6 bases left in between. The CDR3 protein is CASSPHGTQYF. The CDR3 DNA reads TGTGCCAGCTCACCCCACGGTACGCAGTATTTT.

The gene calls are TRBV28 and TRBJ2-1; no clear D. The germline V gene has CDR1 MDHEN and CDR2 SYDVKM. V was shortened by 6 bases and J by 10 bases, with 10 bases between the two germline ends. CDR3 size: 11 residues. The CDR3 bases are TGTGCCAGCAGATCTCTGAAAGAGCAGTTCTTC. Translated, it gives CASRSLKEQFF.

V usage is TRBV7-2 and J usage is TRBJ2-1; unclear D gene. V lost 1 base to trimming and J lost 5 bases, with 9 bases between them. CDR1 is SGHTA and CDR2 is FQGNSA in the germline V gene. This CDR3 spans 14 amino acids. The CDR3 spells CASSLEAANNEQFF. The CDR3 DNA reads TGTGCCAGCAGCTTAGAGGCAGCGAACAATGAGCAGTTCTTC.

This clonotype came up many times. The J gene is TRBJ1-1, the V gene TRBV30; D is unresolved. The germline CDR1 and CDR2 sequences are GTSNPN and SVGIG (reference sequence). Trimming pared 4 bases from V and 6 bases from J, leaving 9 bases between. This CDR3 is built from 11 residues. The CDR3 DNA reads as TGTGCCTGGACGCGGGGAGCTGAAGCTTTCTTT. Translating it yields CAWTRGAEAFF. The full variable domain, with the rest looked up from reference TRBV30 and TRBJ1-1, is SQTIHQWPATLVQPVGSPLSLECTVEGTSNPNLYWYRQAAGRGLQLLFYSVGIGQISSEVPQNLSASRPQDRQFILSSKKLLLSDSGFYLCAWTRGAEAFFGQGTRLTVV.

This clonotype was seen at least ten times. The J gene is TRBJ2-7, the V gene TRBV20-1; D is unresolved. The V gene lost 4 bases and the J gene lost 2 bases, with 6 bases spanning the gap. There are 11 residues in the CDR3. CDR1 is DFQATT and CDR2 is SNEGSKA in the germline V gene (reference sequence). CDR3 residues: CSATPTYEQYF. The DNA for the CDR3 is TGCAGTGCTACCCCTACCTACGAGCAGTACTTC.

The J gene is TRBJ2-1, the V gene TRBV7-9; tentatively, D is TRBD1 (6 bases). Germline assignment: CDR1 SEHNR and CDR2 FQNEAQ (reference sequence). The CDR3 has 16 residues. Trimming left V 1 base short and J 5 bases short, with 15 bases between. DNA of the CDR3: TGTGCCAGCAGCTTAGAATACAGGGAGTTCAACAATGAGCAGTTCTTC. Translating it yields CASSLEYREFNNEQFF.

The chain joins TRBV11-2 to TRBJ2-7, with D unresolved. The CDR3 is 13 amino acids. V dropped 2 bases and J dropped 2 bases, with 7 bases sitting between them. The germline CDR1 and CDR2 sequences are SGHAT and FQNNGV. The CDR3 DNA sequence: TGTGCCAGCAGCTTAATGCAGACCTACGAGCAGTACTTC. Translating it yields CASSLMQTYEQYF. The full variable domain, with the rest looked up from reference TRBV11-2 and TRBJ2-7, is EAGVAQSPRYKIIEKRQSVAFWCNPISGHATLYWYQQILGQGPKLLIQFQNNGVVDDSQLPKDRFSAERLKGVDSTLKIQPAKLEDSAVYLCASSLMQTYEQYFGPGTRLTVT.

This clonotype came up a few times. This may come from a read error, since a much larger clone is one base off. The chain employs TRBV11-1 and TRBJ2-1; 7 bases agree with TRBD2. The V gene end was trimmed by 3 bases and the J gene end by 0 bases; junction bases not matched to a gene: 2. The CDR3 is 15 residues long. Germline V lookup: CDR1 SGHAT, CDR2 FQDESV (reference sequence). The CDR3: CASSFGGSSYNEQFF. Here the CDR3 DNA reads TGTGCCAGCAGCTTCGGCGGGAGCTCCTACAATGAGCAGTTCTTC.

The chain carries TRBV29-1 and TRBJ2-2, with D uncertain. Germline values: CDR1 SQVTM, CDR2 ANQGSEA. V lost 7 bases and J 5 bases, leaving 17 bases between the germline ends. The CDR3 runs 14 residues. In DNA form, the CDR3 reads TGCAGCGCACTGACCGGTTGGAGTACCGGGGAGCTGTTTTTT. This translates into CSALTGWSTGELFF.

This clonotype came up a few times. The CDR3 spells CAISEVSYEQYF. CDR3 DNA: TGTGCCATCAGTGAGGTCTCCTACGAGCAGTACTTC. V and J are TRBV10-3 and TRBJ2-7; no clear D gene. Per germline, CDR1 ENHRY and CDR2 SYGVKD. The CDR3 sequence is 12 residues long. Trimming cost V 2 bases and J 0 bases, with 2 bases left between them.

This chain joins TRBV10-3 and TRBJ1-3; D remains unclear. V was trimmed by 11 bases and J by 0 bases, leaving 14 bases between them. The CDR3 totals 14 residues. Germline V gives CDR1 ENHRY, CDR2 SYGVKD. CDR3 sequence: CAFSLEASGNTIYF. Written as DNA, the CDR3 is TGTGCCTTCTCTCTTGAGGCCTCTGGAAACACCATATATTTT.